This TCR beta chain was sequenced during a study of blood T cell repertoires in COVID-19. About the study: Both acute and convalescent COVID-19 samples were obtained from the United States, Italy and Spain. T cells, B-cell-depleted T cells, or PBMCs provided the cDNA or gDNA that served as material.

Per the study methods: Reference gene primers were amplified, and this amplification served to estimate nucleated cell counts. The protocol was immunoSEQ multiplex PCR, while the TCRdb copy is restricted to in-frame clones and leaves out a portion. D and trimming were read from the DNA, whereas the V and J calls and clone size are those reported in that table. The sample contains tens of thousands of clones, 75% to 90% of which appear only once. This TCR was recovered from a human donor in a cohort sampled during active COVID-19. The material sequenced was peripheral blood.

The CDR3 region is CASSWLRNTGELFF. CDR3 nucleotides: TGCGCCAGCAGCTGGTTGAGGAACACCGGGGAGCTGTTTTTT. The chain uses TRBV5-1 and TRBJ2-2, with D unclear. The ends were cut back, 3 bases at V and 1 base at J, with 7 bases in the middle. This CDR3 has 14 amino acids. CDR1 SGHRS and CDR2 YFSETQ come from the germline V gene.